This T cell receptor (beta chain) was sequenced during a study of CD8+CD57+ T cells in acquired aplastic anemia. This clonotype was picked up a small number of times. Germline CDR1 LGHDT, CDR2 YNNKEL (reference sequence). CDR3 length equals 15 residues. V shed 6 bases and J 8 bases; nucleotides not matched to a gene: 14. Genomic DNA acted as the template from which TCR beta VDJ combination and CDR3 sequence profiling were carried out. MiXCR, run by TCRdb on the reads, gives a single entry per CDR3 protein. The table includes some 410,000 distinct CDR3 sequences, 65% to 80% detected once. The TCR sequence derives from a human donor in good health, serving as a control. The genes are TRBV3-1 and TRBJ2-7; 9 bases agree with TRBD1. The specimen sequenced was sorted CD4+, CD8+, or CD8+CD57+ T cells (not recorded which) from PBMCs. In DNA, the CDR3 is TGTGCCAGCAGACGACCGGGACAGGGCCCTCGGAAGCAGTACTTC. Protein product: CASRRPGQGPRKQYF.